The 21 T cell receptor beta chains presented below share a single source sample, sequenced in a study of response to subunit inactivated influenza vaccine (dated by TCRdb to the late 2010s). Library prep was done by RT-PCR. For sequencing, an Illumina HiSeq 2500 was employed. TCRdb took the public reads, trimmed them with fastp at Q25, ran MiXCR for clone calling and kept in-frame beta chains. Here each entry gathers all rows of one CDR3 protein and keeps the most common genes and DNA. The sample has approximately 730,000 distinct CDR3 sequences on record, 11% to 15% of them singletons. Together, the top ten hold 6% to 7% of the sample. The sample consisted of PBMCs from blood, taken 14 days before vaccination. The source is a man aged 45-65 years who received an inactivated influenza vaccine. Donor details come from another sample of the same person, matched by shared clones.

In regard to this clonotype: With a much larger clone just one base away, this may be a read error. V gene TRBV12-3 or TRBV12-4 combines with J gene TRBJ2-3; D tentatively fits TRBD1 or TRBD2 (5 bases each). CDR3 length: 14 amino acids. Trimming removed 2 bases from V and 4 bases from J, with 10 bases in between. The CDR3 sequence: CASSLRDVADTQYF. CDR3 DNA: TGTGCCAGCAGTTTAAGGGACGTCGCAGATACGCAGTATTTT.

This clonotype was recorded at least ten times. The rearrangement joins TRBV5-1 to TRBJ2-2; the D gene is possibly TRBD1 (5 bases). Germline V CDR1 and CDR2: SGHRS, YFSETQ. This CDR3 contains 13 residues. V lost 2 bases, J lost 5 bases, and 7 bases lay in between. CDR3 amino acids: CASSFQGTGELFF. CDR3 DNA: TGCGCCAGCAGCTTCCAGGGAACCGGGGAGCTGTTTTTT.

This chain uses TRBV28 with TRBJ2-3; TRBD2 matches 12 bases. CDR3 length: 20 residues. Trimming cost V 6 bases and J 0 bases; bases outside gene matches: 16. The germline V gene encodes CDR1 MDHEN and CDR2 SYDVKM. CDR3 in amino acids: CASRTGLAGPTTVSTDTQYF. CDR3 DNA: TGTGCCAGCAGAACCGGACTAGCGGGGCCGACTACCGTAAGCACAGATACGCAGTATTTT.

This clonotype was seen a few times. In DNA form, the CDR3 reads TGCGCCAGCAGCCAAGAGACAGGGTTTGGCACCGGGGAGCTGTTTTTT. It yields the protein CASSQETGFGTGELFF. The chain is built from TRBV4-3 and TRBJ2-2; 7 bases agree with TRBD1. Germline V gene sequence: CDR1 LGHNA, CDR2 YSLEER. The CDR3 extends over 16 amino acids. With V trimmed by 0 bases and J by 4 bases, 5 bases remained unmatched.

This clonotype turned up a few times. The rearrangement uses TRBV2 and TRBJ2-1, with 9 bases matching TRBD2. V was pared by 4 bases and J by 0 bases, with 4 bases of the junction left unmatched. CDR3 length equals 16 residues. Germline V lookup: CDR1 SNHLY, CDR2 FYNNEI. The chain's CDR3 is CASSALAGFSYNEQFF. The CDR3 DNA reads TGTGCCAGCAGTGCACTAGCGGGCTTCTCCTACAATGAGCAGTTCTTC.

The chain couples TRBV12-3 or TRBV12-4 to TRBJ2-5; possibly TRBD1 for D (5 bases). The CDR3 has 14 residues. Trimming cost V 7 bases and J 5 bases, with 17 bases left between them. The CDR3, as DNA: TGTGCCAGCACCAGAGGACATCCGAGGGAGACCCAGTACTTC. Its protein is CASTRGHPRETQYF.

This clonotype was detected a few times. The rearrangement joins TRBV6-6 to TRBJ1-5; D remains unclear. The germline CDR1 and CDR2 sequences are MNHNY and SVGAGI (reference sequence). The CDR3 runs 13 residues. V was trimmed by 7 bases and J by 0 bases, leaving 7 bases between them. CDR3 region: CASTHYSNQPQHF. The CDR3 DNA sequence: TGTGCCAGCACCCATTATAGCAATCAGCCCCAGCATTTT.

J is TRBJ1-3 and V is TRBV25-1; TRBD1 might be the D (6 bases). CDR3 length: 13 amino acids. V lost 4 bases, J lost 4 bases, and 8 bases lay in between. Germline lookup yields CDR1 MGHDK and CDR2 SYGVNS. The CDR3 sequence: CASSGDRGNTIYF. CDR3 in DNA: TGTGCCAGCAGTGGCGACAGGGGAAACACCATATATTTT.

This chain joins TRBV9 and TRBJ2-7; 7 bases are a match to TRBD2. V shed 4 bases and J 3 bases; nucleotides not matched to a gene: 10. This CDR3 spans 15 amino acids. Germline V CDR1 and CDR2: SGDLS, YYNGEE. In nucleotides, the CDR3 is TGTGCCAGCAGCCCCACGGGTTGCGGGAGCTACGAGCAGTACTTC. The encoded protein is CASSPTGCGSYEQYF.

V is TRBV12-3 or TRBV12-4 and J is TRBJ2-5; 7 nucleotides line up with TRBD1. After removal of 6 bases from V and 5 bases from J, the junction contained 9 bases not matched to a gene. The CDR3 has 14 residues. CDR3 bases: TGTGCCAGCAGACCGACAGGGAATGCGGAGACCCAGTACTTC. It is translated as CASRPTGNAETQYF.

The chain couples TRBV6-2 or TRBV6-3 to TRBJ2-4, with D tentatively TRBD1 (5 bases). V lost 2 bases, J lost 7 bases, and 15 bases lay in between. The germline V gene has CDR1 MNHEY and CDR2 SVGEGT. The CDR3 has 15 amino acids. The chain's CDR3 is CASSYGLSGLNIQYF. The CDR3 bases are TGTGCCAGCAGTTACGGCTTGTCAGGGCTTAACATTCAGTACTTC.

This rearrangement joins TRBV12-3 or TRBV12-4 to TRBJ2-7; possibly TRBD1 for D (6 bases). V lost 4 bases to trimming and J lost 2 bases, with 24 bases between them. This CDR3 is built from 18 residues. CDR3 DNA: TGTGCCAGCAGTTCAAGAAATCCCACAGGGCGTCCGCCCTACGAGCAGTACTTC. This encodes CASSSRNPTGRPPYEQYF.

This clonotype has ten or more counts. The chain is built from TRBV20-1 and TRBJ2-7; 9 bases match TRBD1. Germline-derived CDR1 and CDR2 are DFQATT and SNEGSKA (reference sequence). The CDR3 is 12 residues long. With 6 bases clipped from V and 1 base from J, the junction kept 1 base outside the gene matches. The CDR3: CSADRGSYEQYF. In DNA form, the CDR3 reads TGCAGTGCGGACAGGGGTTCCTACGAGCAGTACTTC.

V usage is TRBV24-1 and J usage is TRBJ2-3, with 12 bases aligning to TRBD2. Germline V gene lookup returns CDR1 KGHDR and CDR2 SFDVKD. V lost 4 bases, J lost 4 bases, and 11 bases stayed unmatched. The CDR3 covers 18 residues. The CDR3 loop reads CATSDQTGLAGFADTQYF. CDR3 coding DNA: TGTGCCACCAGTGACCAGACAGGACTAGCGGGATTTGCAGATACGCAGTATTTT.

This chain joins TRBV5-1 and TRBJ2-5, with D tentatively TRBD2 (5 bases). Trimming took 5 bases from V and 1 from J, leaving 9 bases between them. In germline, CDR1 is SGHRS, CDR2 YFSETQ. The CDR3 is 13 amino acids. The CDR3 loop is CASSSAGQETQYF. The CDR3 DNA sequence: TGCGCCAGCAGTTCTGCGGGCCAAGAGACCCAGTACTTC.

This clonotype came up a few times. The gene calls are TRBV15 and TRBJ2-3; D is undetermined. This CDR3 is 11 amino acids long. Trimming left V 4 bases short and J 5 bases short, with 4 bases between. Germline V CDR1 and CDR2: LNHNV, YYDKDF (reference sequence). This chain's CDR3 is CATSIRDTQYF. DNA of the CDR3: TGTGCCACCAGCATCAGAGATACGCAGTATTTT.

The chain joins TRBV7-4 to TRBJ2-3, with D possibly TRBD2 on 5 matching bases. CDR3 length equals 17 residues. V gave up 2 bases and J gave up 0 bases, with 15 bases separating them. Germline CDR1 is SGHVT and CDR2 is SQSDAQ. In DNA form, the CDR3 reads TGTGCCAGCAGCTTAATTCCTAGCAGAATTAGCACAGATACGCAGTATTTT. Translated: CASSLIPSRISTDTQYF.

The chain recombines TRBV28 with TRBJ1-5, with a tentative D call TRBD1 (5 bases). The CDR3 totals 16 residues. CDR1 is MDHEN and CDR2 is SYDVKM in the germline V gene. V shed 2 bases and J shed 3 bases, with 14 bases lying between them. The CDR3 DNA reads TGTGCCAGCAGTTTAAGCGGGGCTCCTGACAATCAGCCCCAGCATTTT. It codes for CASSLSGAPDNQPQHF.

The V call is TRBV5-1, the J call TRBJ2-1; no clear D gene. With 1 base removed from V and 10 bases from J, the gap between germline ends came to 15 bases. In germline, CDR1 is SGHRS, CDR2 YFSETQ. CDR3 length: 14 residues. The CDR3 sequence is CASSLPGPVREQFF. CDR3 sequence (DNA): TGCGCCAGCAGCTTGCCCGGCCCCGTCAGGGAGCAGTTCTTC. Drawing the rest from reference TRBV5-1 and TRBJ2-1, the complete variable domain is KAGVTQTPRYLIKTRGQQVTLSCSPISGHRSVSWYQQTPGQGLQFLFEYFSETQRNKGNFPGRFSGRQFSNSRSEMNVSTLELGDSALYLCASSLPGPVREQFFGPGTRLTVL.

CDR3 amino acids: CSTQAGVSNEQFF. CDR3 bases: TGCAGCACTCAGGCGGGAGTATCCAATGAGCAGTTCTTC. The chain carries TRBV29-1 and TRBJ2-1; 7 bases align to TRBD2. The V gene end was trimmed by 8 bases and the J gene end by 6 bases; junction bases not matched to a gene: 10. Germline V gene data show CDR1 as SQVTM and CDR2 as ANQGSEA. The CDR3 extends over 13 amino acids.

The chain couples TRBV20-1 to TRBJ2-1; TRBD2 aligns across 9 bases. From germline, CDR1 is DFQATT and CDR2 SNEGSKA (reference sequence). V shed 0 bases, J shed 5 bases, and the junction held 11 bases outside the gene matches. This CDR3 region has 17 residues. The CDR3 spells CSARDLTSGGSDNEQFF. The CDR3 DNA is TGCAGTGCTAGAGATTTGACTAGCGGAGGGTCGGACAATGAGCAGTTCTTC.